The 6 T cell receptor beta chains reported below all come from one sample, sequenced in a study of T cell responses to AZD1222 COVID-19 vaccine. Sequencing was performed with immunoSEQ multiplex PCR; in TCRdb, only in-frame clones are kept and a portion is missing. The sample carries over 95,000 clones, about nine tenths recorded once. This material consisted of peripheral blood, taken 28 days after the second AZD1222 dose. The source is an adult who received the AZD1222 COVID-19 vaccine.

This chain connects TRBV3-1 (or the pseudogene TRBV3-2) to TRBJ2-4, with 8 bases identical to TRBD1. The CDR3 totals 15 residues. With 1 base clipped from V and 6 bases from J, the junction kept 5 bases outside the gene matches. Germline V gene data show CDR1 as LGHDT and CDR2 as YNNKEL (reference sequence). CDR3 bases: TGTGCCAGCAGCCAAGGACCACAGGGGGTAAACATTCAGTACTTC. This translates into CASSQGPQGVNIQYF.

This chain links TRBV5-1 with TRBJ1-1; D remains unclear. In germline, CDR1 is SGHRS, CDR2 YFSETQ. This CDR3 has 13 amino acids. V lost 3 bases and J lost 6, with 12 bases in between. CDR3 in amino acids: CASSSERGAEAFF. The CDR3, as DNA: TGCGCCAGCAGCTCGGAGCGCGGGGCTGAAGCTTTCTTT.

Notes on this clone: At one end, the junction sequence differs from germline, possibly due to a read error. The V gene is TRBV7-7, the J gene TRBJ2-7, with TRBD2 matching over 7 bases. CDR1 and CDR2 (germline): SSHAT, FNYEAQ (reference sequence). There are 15 residues in the CDR3. CDR3 nucleotides: TGTGCTAGCAGCCTGGGGGAGGGTAGCTCCTACGAGCAGTACTTC. It yields the protein CASSLGEGSSYEQYF.

The gene calls are TRBV2 and TRBJ1-6; TRBD1 matches 9 bases. This CDR3 has 13 residues. V gave up 9 bases and J gave up 6 bases; unmatched junction bases: 3. Germline loops: CDR1 SNHLY, CDR2 FYNNEI. This chain's CDR3 is CASEDRGNSPLHF. The CDR3 DNA reads TGTGCCAGTGAGGACAGGGGTAATTCACCCCTCCACTTT. Based on the CDR3 plus reference TRBV2 and TRBJ1-6, the full variable domain is EPEVTQTPSHQVTQMGQEVILRCVPISNHLYFYWYRQILGQKVEFLVSFYNNEISEKSEIFDDQFSVERPDGSNFTLKIRSTKLEDSAMYFCASEDRGNSPLHFGNGTRLTVT.

The gene calls are TRBV27 and TRBJ1-3, with D possibly being TRBD1 (6 bases). V was shortened by 5 bases and J by 0 bases, with 11 bases between the two germline ends. CDR3 length: 15 residues. Per the germline V gene, CDR1 is MNHEY and CDR2 is SMNVEV (reference sequence). CDR3 sequence (DNA): TGTGCCAGCAGTCAAAACAGGGACTCTGGAAACACCATATATTTT. Its protein product is CASSQNRDSGNTIYF.

The gene calls are TRBV11-2 and TRBJ2-1; 11 bases map to TRBD2. Germline-derived CDR1 and CDR2 are SGHAT and FQNNGV. The ends lost 4 bases at V and 7 bases at J; junction bases unmatched: 9. The CDR3 runs to 16 residues. CDR3 in DNA: TGTGCCAGCAGCTCGACTAGCGGGAAGTCGGGGAATGAGCAGTTCTTC. Its translation: CASSSTSGKSGNEQFF.